This T cell receptor (beta chain) was documented in a study of metastatic and nonmetastatic thyroid tumors. All patients were treatment-naive before thyroid surgery. J lost 9 bases, V lost 3 bases, and 7 bases had no gene match. The CDR3 totals 16 residues. Germline lookup yields CDR1 SNHLY and CDR2 FYNNEI. TCRdb re-called the PCR reads with MiXCR. The sample carries around 34,000 clones, around a fifth recorded once. This clone was counted at least ten times. The receptor comes from a female donor with papillary thyroid cancer or a benign thyroid nodule (not recorded which). Some clones in this sample may be carry-over from other donors' samples. The chain employs TRBV2 and TRBJ1-6; TRBD1 agrees at 11 bases. The sequenced sample was blood. The CDR3, as DNA: TGTGCCAGCAGTGAGACCGTAGGACAGGGGGCTTCACCCCTCCACTTT. It yields the protein CASSETVGQGASPLHF.